A single sample is the source of the 26 T cell receptor beta chains below, sequenced in a study of T cell responses to AZD1222 COVID-19 vaccine. Some clones are missing from TCRdb's copy, which holds only in-frame ones; the method was immunoSEQ multiplex PCR. The profile shows some 150,000 clones, about nine tenths of them singletons. This specimen consisted of peripheral blood, obtained on day 0 of MenACWY control vaccination. The receptors come from an adult in good health.

The V and J genes are TRBV7-9 and TRBJ2-5; possibly TRBD2 for D (5 bases). The CDR3 length is 17 residues. CDR1 SEHNR and CDR2 FQNEAQ come from the germline V gene (reference sequence). V gave up 3 bases and J gave up 7 bases, with 24 bases separating them. The CDR3 loop is CASSFGFGRTSGGTQYF. The CDR3 nucleotides read TGTGCCAGCAGCTTTGGTTTCGGCCGTACTAGTGGTGGGACCCAGTACTTC.

The J gene is TRBJ2-5, the V gene TRBV5-1; D possibly corresponds to TRBD2 (6 bases). The germline V gene encodes CDR1 SGHRS and CDR2 YFSETQ. This CDR3 has 16 amino acids. The V gene lost 1 base and the J gene lost 4 bases, with 17 bases spanning the gap. The CDR3 bases are TGCGCCAGCAGCTTGAGCGCGGGGTCAATTCGAGAGACCCAGTACTTC. Translating gives CASSLSAGSIRETQYF.

The chain carries TRBV2 and TRBJ1-3; D is unresolved. The germline V and J ends were trimmed by 6 bases and 8 bases, with 8 bases remaining between them. Germline assignment: CDR1 SNHLY and CDR2 FYNNEI. There are 11 residues in the CDR3. The CDR3 coding sequence is TGTGCCAGCAGAGAGGCGGACACCATATATTTT. Translating gives CASREADTIYF.

The genes are TRBV24-1 and TRBJ1-5; D is unresolved. In germline, CDR1 is KGHDR, CDR2 SFDVKD. This CDR3 has 14 amino acids. V lost 12 bases to trimming and J lost 1 base, with 15 bases between them. The chain's CDR3 is CAAADGSSNQPQHF. The DNA of the CDR3 is TGTGCCGCGGCTGACGGGAGCAGCAATCAGCCCCAGCATTTT.

The count of this clone is one. The conserved final phenylalanine or tryptophan is absent from the CDR3, which likely points to a read error. No DNA is shown, since the ends of the CDR3 on it are uncertain; the CDR3 is the one TCRdb lists. The chain couples TRBV6-1 to TRBJ2-7; the table's D call TRBD2 went unverified against the DNA. CDR1 and CDR2 from the germline V gene are MNHNS and SASEGT. Both ends counted, the CDR3 spans 13 residues. The CDR3 sequence: CASSEVSRASGSL.

The CDR3 sequence is CASSVGQGAYEQYF. The CDR3 DNA reads as TGTGCCAGCAGCGTAGGACAGGGGGCCTACGAGCAGTACTTC. This rearrangement joins TRBV9 to TRBJ2-7; TRBD1 matches at 9 bases. CDR3 length equals 14 residues. V was pared by 0 bases and J by 2 bases, with 0 bases of the junction left unmatched. Germline CDR1 is SGDLS and CDR2 is YYNGEE.

Details on this clone: This sample includes further DNA sequences coding for the same CDR3. This chain joins TRBV7-9 and TRBJ2-3; 7 nucleotides match TRBD2. The V gene end was trimmed by 2 bases and the J gene end by 0 bases; junction bases not matched to a gene: 2. This CDR3 is built from 15 residues. Germline V gene lookup returns CDR1 SEHNR and CDR2 FQNEAQ (reference sequence). The CDR3 coding sequence is TGTGCCAGCAGCTTACGGCGGGGGAGCACAGATACGCAGTATTTT. It translates to CASSLRRGSTDTQYF.

Only one count was recorded for this clone. V and J are TRBV5-8 and TRBJ2-5, with TRBD2 matching 13 bases. Germline loops: CDR1 SGHTS, CDR2 YDEGEE. The junction had 3 bases not matched to a gene; V was cut back by 4 bases and J by 3 bases. The CDR3 totals 15 residues. CDR3 coding DNA: TGTGCCAGCAGCCGGGGGACTAGCGGGAAAGAGACCCAGTACTTC. This sequence encodes CASSRGTSGKETQYF. Drawing the rest from reference TRBV5-8 and TRBJ2-5, the complete variable domain is EAGVTQSPTHLIKTRGQQATLRCSPISGHTSVYWYQQALGLGLQFLLWYDEGEERNRGNFPPRFSGRQFPNYSSELNVNALELEDSALYLCASSRGTSGKETQYFGPGTRLLVL.

The chain combines TRBV3-1 (or the pseudogene TRBV3-2) with TRBJ2-1, with 16 bases fitting TRBD2. From germline, CDR1 is LGHDT and CDR2 YNNKEL (reference sequence). V lost 2 bases and J lost 1; bases outside the gene matches: 8. CDR3 size: 20 residues. This CDR3 reads CASSQLPGTSGRVSYNEQFF. DNA of the CDR3: TGTGCCAGCAGCCAACTTCCCGGGACTAGCGGGAGGGTGTCCTACAATGAGCAGTTCTTC.

The V call is TRBV27, the J call TRBJ1-4; tentative D call: TRBD1 (6 bases). CDR1 and CDR2 (germline): MNHEY, SMNVEV (reference sequence). V was pared by 0 bases and J by 0 bases, with 14 bases between. The CDR3 has 18 residues. DNA for the CDR3: TGTGCCAGCAGTTTATCGACAGGCTTTATCCCAACTAATGAAAAACTGTTTTTT. It yields the protein CASSLSTGFIPTNEKLFF. The full variable domain, rest sourced from reference TRBV27 and TRBJ1-4, is EAQVTQNPRYLITVTGKKLTVTCSQNMNHEYMSWYRQDPGLGLRQIYYSMNVEVTDKGDVPEGYKVSRKEKRNFPLILESPSPNQTSLYFCASSLSTGFIPTNEKLFFGSGTQLSVL.

This clone has just one count. The V call is TRBV5-5, the J call TRBJ2-5; tentatively, D is TRBD1 or TRBD2 (5 bases each). Trimming pared 2 bases from V and 1 base from J, leaving 9 bases between. The CDR3 spans 14 residues. CDR1 and CDR2 (germline): SGHKS, YYEKEE (reference sequence). As DNA, the CDR3 is TGTGCCAGCAGCTTCGAGGGGTCCCAAGAGACCCAGTACTTC. It translates to CASSFEGSQETQYF.

This clone is a singleton in its sample. This chain uses TRBV7-9 with TRBJ1-1; TRBD1 is a possible D gene (6 bases). The V end was cut by 5 bases, the J end by 3 bases, with 16 bases between. This CDR3 contains 15 residues. CDR1 SEHNR and CDR2 FQNEAQ come from the germline V gene (reference sequence). CDR3 region: CASSVLGRGDTEAFF. For the CDR3, the DNA is TGTGCCAGCAGCGTCTTAGGCAGGGGTGACACTGAAGCTTTCTTT.

The rearrangement joins TRBV10-2 to TRBJ1-1; D unresolved. In germline, CDR1 is WSHSY, CDR2 SAAADI. V gave up 6 bases and J gave up 4 bases, with 9 bases separating them. The CDR3 consists of 12 residues. The CDR3 DNA follows: TGCGCCAGCAGGGACGGAGGCACTGAAGCTTTCTTT. Translating gives CASRDGGTEAFF.

This clone is a singleton in its sample. The CDR3 loop is CASSQAQGADQAFF. The DNA for the CDR3 is TGTGCCAGCAGCCAGGCACAGGGGGCGGACCAAGCTTTCTTT. V gene TRBV3-1 (or the pseudogene TRBV3-2) combines with J gene TRBJ1-1, with 9 bases fitting TRBD1. This CDR3 comprises 14 residues. J gave up 9 bases and V 3 bases, and 8 bases lay outside the gene matches. The germline V gene encodes CDR1 LGHDT and CDR2 YNNKEL (reference sequence).

The chain joins TRBV6-2 or TRBV6-3 to TRBJ2-7; D may match TRBD1 or TRBD2 (6 bases each). Germline CDR1 is MNHEY and CDR2 is SVGEGT. Trimming left V 6 bases short and J 2 bases short, with 17 bases between. The CDR3 is made up of 15 amino acids. In nucleotides, the CDR3 is TGTGCCAGCAGCCAACCGGACAGACTAGCCTACGAGCAGTACTTC. Translated: CASSQPDRLAYEQYF.

This clone was picked up one time. The chain joins TRBV4-2 to TRBJ2-3; weak D call: TRBD2 (6 bases). V was pared by 5 bases and J by 2 bases, with 20 bases between. The V gene's germline CDR1 is LGHNA and CDR2 YNFKEQ. CDR3 size: 17 residues. The DNA for the CDR3 is TGTGCCAGCAGCAGCAATATAGCGGTAGCATACACAGATACGCAGTATTTT. It codes for CASSSNIAVAYTDTQYF.

This chain uses TRBV2 with TRBJ1-4; tentatively, D is TRBD1 (6 bases). Trimming cost V 7 bases and J 0 bases, with 6 bases left between them. The CDR3 contains 13 residues. The germline CDR1 and CDR2 sequences are SNHLY and FYNNEI. This CDR3 is CASKGATNEKLFF. The DNA of the CDR3 is TGTGCCAGCAAGGGGGCAACTAATGAAAAACTGTTTTTT.

The chain carries TRBV5-4 and TRBJ2-2; TRBD2 is a possible D gene (5 bases). Per germline, CDR1 SGHNT and CDR2 YYREEE (reference sequence). The CDR3 runs 15 residues. Trimming left V 4 bases short and J 4 bases short, with 14 bases between. The CDR3 DNA reads TGTGCCAGCAGCCCCCCCCTAGGGAGCACCGGGGAGCTGTTTTTT. It specifies CASSPPLGSTGELFF.

The rearrangement joins TRBV11-2 to TRBJ2-6; the D is unclear. There are 15 residues in the CDR3. V was trimmed by 1 base and J by 2 bases, leaving 6 bases between them. Per germline, CDR1 SGHAT and CDR2 FQNNGV. The CDR3 is CASSLAGTGANVLTF. CDR3 coding DNA: TGTGCCAGCAGCTTAGCTGGGACTGGGGCCAACGTCCTGACTTTC.

V usage is TRBV28 and J usage is TRBJ2-2; perhaps TRBD1 as D (6 bases). The germline CDR1 and CDR2 sequences are MDHEN and SYDVKM. V lost 2 bases and J 0 bases, leaving 16 bases between the germline ends. The CDR3 loop spans 18 amino acids. The CDR3 coding sequence is TGTGCCAGCAGTTTAATCTACAGGGTGCGGTCGAACACCGGGGAGCTGTTTTTT. This encodes CASSLIYRVRSNTGELFF. The full variable domain, with the rest looked up from reference TRBV28 and TRBJ2-2, is DVKVTQSSRYLVKRTGEKVFLECVQDMDHENMFWYRQDPGLGLRLIYFSYDVKMKEKGDIPEGYSVSREKKERFSLILESASTNQTSMYLCASSLIYRVRSNTGELFFGEGSRLTVL.

V and J are TRBV3-1 (or the pseudogene TRBV3-2) and TRBJ1-3; D is perhaps TRBD1 (5 bases). The CDR3 contains 15 residues. V lost 1 base to trimming and J lost 2 bases, with 9 bases between them. Germline V gives CDR1 LGHDT, CDR2 YNNKEL (reference sequence). CDR3 amino acids: CASSQVVRAGNTIYF. The CDR3 coding sequence is TGTGCCAGCAGCCAAGTGGTCAGGGCTGGAAACACCATATATTTT.

This chain connects TRBV4-2 to TRBJ2-7, with 8 bases aligning to TRBD2. The CDR3 is 15 amino acids. In germline, CDR1 is LGHNA, CDR2 YNFKEQ. Germline trimming cut 1 base from V and 4 bases from J; bases unmatched to any gene: 6. For the CDR3, the DNA is TGTGCCAGCAGCCAAGGAGGCGGGGGGAGATACGAGCAGTACTTC. Translation: CASSQGGGGRYEQYF.

This clone was counted a single time. CDR3 sequence reads: CAISPGLLSSGELFF. As DNA, the CDR3 is TGTGCCATCAGCCCGGGACTGTTGTCTTCCGGGGAGCTGTTTTTT. The chain couples TRBV10-3 to TRBJ2-2; perhaps TRBD2 as D (6 bases). V was cut by 6 bases and J by 6 bases, with 17 bases left in between. Germline V lookup: CDR1 ENHRY, CDR2 SYGVKD. The CDR3 is 15 residues long.

The rearrangement joins TRBV5-6 to TRBJ2-5; no definite D call. CDR3 size: 12 residues. V lost 1 base and J lost 1, with 2 bases in between. Germline loops: CDR1 SGHDT, CDR2 YYEEEE. CDR3 residues: CASSLPQETQYF. CDR3 coding DNA: TGTGCCAGCAGCTTGCCCCAAGAGACCCAGTACTTC.

The genes are TRBV7-2 and TRBJ1-5; TRBD1 matches 10 bases. Germline lookup yields CDR1 SGHTA and CDR2 FQGNSA. The CDR3 length is 15 residues. The V gene end was trimmed by 4 bases and the J gene end by 5 bases; junction bases not matched to a gene: 5. The CDR3 spells CASSSGTGVYQPQHF. The CDR3 DNA sequence: TGTGCCAGCAGCTCCGGGACAGGGGTATATCAGCCCCAGCATTTT.

The V and J genes are TRBV28 and TRBJ1-6; no clear D. Germline V CDR1 and CDR2: MDHEN, SYDVKM. This CDR3 comprises 13 residues. DNA for the CDR3: TGTGCAAGCCGGAGGGAGTATAATTCACCCCTCCACTTT. It translates to CASRREYNSPLHF.